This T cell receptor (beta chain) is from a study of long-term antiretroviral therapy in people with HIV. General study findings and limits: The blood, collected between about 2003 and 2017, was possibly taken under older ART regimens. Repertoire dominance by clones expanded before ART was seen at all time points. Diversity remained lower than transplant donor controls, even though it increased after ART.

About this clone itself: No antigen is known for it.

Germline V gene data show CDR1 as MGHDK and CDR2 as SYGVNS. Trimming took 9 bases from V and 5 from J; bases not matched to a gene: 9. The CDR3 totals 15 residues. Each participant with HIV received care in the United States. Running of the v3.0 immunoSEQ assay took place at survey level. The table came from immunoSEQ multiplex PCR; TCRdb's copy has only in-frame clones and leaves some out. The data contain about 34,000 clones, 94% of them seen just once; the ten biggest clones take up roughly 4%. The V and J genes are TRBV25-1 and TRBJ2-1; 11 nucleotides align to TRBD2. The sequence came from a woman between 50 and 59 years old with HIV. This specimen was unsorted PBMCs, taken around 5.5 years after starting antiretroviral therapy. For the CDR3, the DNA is TGTGCCAGTCAATTTAGCGGGGGGGGGAACAATGAGCAGTTCTTC. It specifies CASQFSGGGNNEQFF.